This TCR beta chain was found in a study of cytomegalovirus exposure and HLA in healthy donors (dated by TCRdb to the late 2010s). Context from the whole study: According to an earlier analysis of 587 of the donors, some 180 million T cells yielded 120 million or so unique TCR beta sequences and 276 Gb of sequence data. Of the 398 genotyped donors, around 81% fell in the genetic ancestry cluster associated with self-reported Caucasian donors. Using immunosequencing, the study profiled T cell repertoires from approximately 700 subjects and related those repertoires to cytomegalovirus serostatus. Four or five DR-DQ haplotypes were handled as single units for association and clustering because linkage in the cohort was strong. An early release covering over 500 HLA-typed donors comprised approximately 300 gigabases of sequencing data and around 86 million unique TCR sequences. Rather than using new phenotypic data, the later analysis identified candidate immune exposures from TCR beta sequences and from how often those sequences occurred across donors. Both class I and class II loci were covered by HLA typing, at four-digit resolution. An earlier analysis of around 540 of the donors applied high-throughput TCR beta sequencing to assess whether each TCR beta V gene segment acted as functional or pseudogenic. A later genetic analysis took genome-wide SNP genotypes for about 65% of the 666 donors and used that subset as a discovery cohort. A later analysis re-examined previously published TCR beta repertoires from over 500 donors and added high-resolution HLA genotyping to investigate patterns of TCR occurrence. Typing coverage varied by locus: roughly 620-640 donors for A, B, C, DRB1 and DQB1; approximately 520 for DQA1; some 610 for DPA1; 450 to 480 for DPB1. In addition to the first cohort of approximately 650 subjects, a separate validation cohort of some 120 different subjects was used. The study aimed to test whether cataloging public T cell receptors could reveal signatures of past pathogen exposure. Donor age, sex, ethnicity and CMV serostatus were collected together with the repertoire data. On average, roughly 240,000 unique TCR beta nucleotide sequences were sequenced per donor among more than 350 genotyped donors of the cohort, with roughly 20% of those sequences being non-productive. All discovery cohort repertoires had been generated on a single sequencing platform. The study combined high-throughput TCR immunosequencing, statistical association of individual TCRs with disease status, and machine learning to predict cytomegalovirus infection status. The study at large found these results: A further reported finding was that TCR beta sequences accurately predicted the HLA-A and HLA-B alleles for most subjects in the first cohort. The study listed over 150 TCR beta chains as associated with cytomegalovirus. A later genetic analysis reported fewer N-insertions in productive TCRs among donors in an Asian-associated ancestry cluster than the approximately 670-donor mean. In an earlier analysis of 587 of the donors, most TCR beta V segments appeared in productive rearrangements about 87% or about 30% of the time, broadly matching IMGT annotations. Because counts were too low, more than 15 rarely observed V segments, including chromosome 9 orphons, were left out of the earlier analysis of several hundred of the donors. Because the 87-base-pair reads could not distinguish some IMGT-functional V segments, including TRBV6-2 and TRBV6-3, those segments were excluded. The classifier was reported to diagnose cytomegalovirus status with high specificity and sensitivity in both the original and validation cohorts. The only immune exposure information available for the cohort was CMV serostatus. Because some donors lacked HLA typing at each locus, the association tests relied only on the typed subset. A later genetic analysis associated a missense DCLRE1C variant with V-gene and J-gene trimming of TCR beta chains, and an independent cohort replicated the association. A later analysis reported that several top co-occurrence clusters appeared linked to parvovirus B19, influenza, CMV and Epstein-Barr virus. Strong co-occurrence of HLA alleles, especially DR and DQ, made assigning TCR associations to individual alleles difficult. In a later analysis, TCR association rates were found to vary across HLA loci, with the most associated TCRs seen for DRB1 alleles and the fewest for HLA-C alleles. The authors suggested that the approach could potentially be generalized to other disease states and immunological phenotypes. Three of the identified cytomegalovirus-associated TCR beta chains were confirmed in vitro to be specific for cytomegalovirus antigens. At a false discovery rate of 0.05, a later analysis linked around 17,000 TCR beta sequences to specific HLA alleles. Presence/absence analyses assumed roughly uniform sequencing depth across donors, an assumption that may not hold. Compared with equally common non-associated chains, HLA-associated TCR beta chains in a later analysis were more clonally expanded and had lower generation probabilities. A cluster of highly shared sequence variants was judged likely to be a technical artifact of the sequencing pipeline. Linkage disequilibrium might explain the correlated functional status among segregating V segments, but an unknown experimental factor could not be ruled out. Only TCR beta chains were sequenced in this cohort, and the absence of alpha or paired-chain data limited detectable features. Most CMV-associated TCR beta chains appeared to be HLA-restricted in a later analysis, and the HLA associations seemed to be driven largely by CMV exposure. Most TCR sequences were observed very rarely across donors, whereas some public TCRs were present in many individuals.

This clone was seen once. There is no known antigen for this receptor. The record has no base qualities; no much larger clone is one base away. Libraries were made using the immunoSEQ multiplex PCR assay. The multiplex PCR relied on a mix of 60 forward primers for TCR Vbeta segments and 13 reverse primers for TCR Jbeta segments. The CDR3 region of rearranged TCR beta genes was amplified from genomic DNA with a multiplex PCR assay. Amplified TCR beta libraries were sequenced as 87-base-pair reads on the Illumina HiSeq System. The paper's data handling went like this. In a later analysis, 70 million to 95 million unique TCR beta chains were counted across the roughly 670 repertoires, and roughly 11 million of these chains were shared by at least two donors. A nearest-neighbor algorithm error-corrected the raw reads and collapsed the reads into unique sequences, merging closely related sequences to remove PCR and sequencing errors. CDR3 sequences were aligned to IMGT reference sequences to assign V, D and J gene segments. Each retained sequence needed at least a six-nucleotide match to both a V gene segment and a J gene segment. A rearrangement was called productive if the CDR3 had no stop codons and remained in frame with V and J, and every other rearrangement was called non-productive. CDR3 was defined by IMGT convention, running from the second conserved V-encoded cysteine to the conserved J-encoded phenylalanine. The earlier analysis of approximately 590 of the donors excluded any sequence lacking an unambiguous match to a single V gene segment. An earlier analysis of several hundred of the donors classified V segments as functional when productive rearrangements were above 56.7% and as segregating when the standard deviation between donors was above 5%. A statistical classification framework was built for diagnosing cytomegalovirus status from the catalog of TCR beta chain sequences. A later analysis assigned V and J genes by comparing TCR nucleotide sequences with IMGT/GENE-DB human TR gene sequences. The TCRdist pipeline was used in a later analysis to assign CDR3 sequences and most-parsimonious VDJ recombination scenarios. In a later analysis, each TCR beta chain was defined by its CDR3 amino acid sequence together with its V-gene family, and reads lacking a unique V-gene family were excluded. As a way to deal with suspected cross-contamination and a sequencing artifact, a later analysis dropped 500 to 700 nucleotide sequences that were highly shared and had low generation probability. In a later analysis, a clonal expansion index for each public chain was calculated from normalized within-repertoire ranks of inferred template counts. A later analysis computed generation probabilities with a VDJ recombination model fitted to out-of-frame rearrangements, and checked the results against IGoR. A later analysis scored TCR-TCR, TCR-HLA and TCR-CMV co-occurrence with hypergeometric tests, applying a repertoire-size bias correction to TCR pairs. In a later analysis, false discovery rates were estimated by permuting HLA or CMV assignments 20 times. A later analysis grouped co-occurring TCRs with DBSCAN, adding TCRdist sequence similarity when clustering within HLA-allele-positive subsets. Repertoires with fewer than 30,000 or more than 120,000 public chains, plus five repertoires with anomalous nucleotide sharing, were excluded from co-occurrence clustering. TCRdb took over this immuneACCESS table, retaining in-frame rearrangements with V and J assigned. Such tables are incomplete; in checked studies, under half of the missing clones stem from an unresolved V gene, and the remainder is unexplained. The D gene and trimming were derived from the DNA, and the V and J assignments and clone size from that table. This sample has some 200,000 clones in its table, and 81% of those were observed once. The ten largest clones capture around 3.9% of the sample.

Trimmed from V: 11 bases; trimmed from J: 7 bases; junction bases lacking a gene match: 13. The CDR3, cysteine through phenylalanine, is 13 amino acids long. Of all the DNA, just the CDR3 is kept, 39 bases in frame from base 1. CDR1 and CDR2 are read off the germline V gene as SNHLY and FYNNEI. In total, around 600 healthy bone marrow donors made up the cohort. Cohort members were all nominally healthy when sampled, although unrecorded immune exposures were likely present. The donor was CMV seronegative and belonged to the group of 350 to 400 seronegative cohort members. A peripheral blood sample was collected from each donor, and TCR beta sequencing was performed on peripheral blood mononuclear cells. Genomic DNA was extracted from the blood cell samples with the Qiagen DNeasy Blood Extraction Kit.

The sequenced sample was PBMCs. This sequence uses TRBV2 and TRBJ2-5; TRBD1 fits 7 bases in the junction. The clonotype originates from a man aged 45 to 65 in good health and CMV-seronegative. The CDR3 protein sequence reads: CAGLQGTAGTQYF. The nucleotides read TGTGCCGGTCTACAGGGGACGGCGGGGACCCAGTACTTC.